This passage covers 9 T cell receptor beta chains from one sample sequenced in a study of CD8+ T cells in alopecia areata. After pooling, cutaneous lymph node cells were sorted with CD4, CD8alpha, NKG2D, NKG2ACE and other markers. In each case, RNA was isolated and then reverse transcribed into cDNA as the sequencing template. Some clones are missing from TCRdb's copy, which holds only in-frame ones; the method was immunoSEQ multiplex PCR. The repertoire yields 15,000 to 20,000 clones, none seen only once; the top ten contain approximately 33%. Sequenced input: CD8+ T cells sorted from a lymph node. The source is a C3H/HeJ mouse with alopecia areata. For this mouse line, the MHC haplotype is H2-k.

This clone was seen more than once but under ten times. Any gene name here is a mouse gene name. The read ends 4 residues shy of where the CDR3 ends; the end is completed using the germline J gene. This chain joins TRBV19 and TRBJ1-4, with D unresolved. Trimming removed 3 bases from V and 0 bases from J, with 6 bases in between. The CDR3 is 14 amino acids. Germline CDR1 and CDR2: FNHDT and SITEND (reference sequence). The covered CDR3 bases are TGTGCCAGCAGTACATTCTTTTCCAACGAA. Translated: CASSTFFSNE. The CDR3 as a whole reads CASSTFFSNERLFF.

Regarding this clone: Any gene name here is a mouse gene name. The read terminates 4 residues before the CDR3 end, so the remaining end is supplied by the germline J gene. The V call is TRBV19, the J call TRBJ1-2; D is possibly TRBD1 (6 bases). With 5 bases removed from V and 3 bases from J, the gap between germline ends came to 11 bases. Looked up from germline, CDR1 is FNHDT and CDR2 is SITEND (reference sequence). The CDR3 consists of 13 residues. The CDR3 sequence is CASRMDSDSDYTF. CDR3 DNA, as far as it was read: TGTGCCAGCAGGATGGACAGTGACTCC.

Many counts were recorded for this clone. The genes are named according to mouse. The read halts 4 residues ahead of the CDR3 end, with the missing end drawn from the germline J gene. The V call is TRBV13-3, the J call TRBJ2-2; TRBD1 is a possible D gene (6 bases). CDR1 is NNHDY, CDR2 SYVADS, per germline. The CDR3 is 14 amino acids. Trimming removed 5 bases from V and 3 bases from J, with 11 bases in between. CDR3 DNA, as far as it was read: TGTGCCAGCAGCCCCAGGGGTTACACCGGG. The encoded protein is CASSPRGYTG. The whole CDR3 reads CASSPRGYTGQLYF.

This clone was picked up many times. Gene names refer to mouse genes. The observed sequence ends 4 residues before the CDR3 terminus, with the missing tail filled in from the germline J gene. The chain is built from TRBV13-3 and TRBJ2-1, with 9 nucleotides matching TRBD1. Trimming took 2 bases from V and 0 from J; bases not matched to a gene: 6. CDR1 is NNHDY, CDR2 SYVADS, per germline. The CDR3 runs 17 residues. The CDR3 DNA, read in part, is TGTGCCAGCAGTGACACGGGACAGGGAGATAACTATGCT. Protein: CASSDTGQGDNYA. The entire CDR3 protein is CASSDTGQGDNYAEQFF.

A few counts support this clone. Mouse names are used for the genes. The read finishes 4 residues shy of the CDR3 end, and the germline J gene is used to complete it. This chain connects TRBV13-3 to TRBJ2-7; weak D call: TRBD1 (6 bases). Germline CDR1 and CDR2: NNHDY and SYVADS. The ends were cut back, 3 bases at V and 0 bases at J, with 10 bases in the middle. The CDR3 has 14 residues. CDR3 DNA, as far as it was read: TGTGCCAGCAGTGGTCCGGACAGCTCCTAT. This gives the protein CASSGPDSSY. The CDR3 as a whole reads CASSGPDSSYEQYF.

This clone has just a few counts. All gene names here are mouse names. The DNA ends 4 residues before the CDR3 does, and the rest of the CDR3 is filled in from the germline J gene. V and J are TRBV13-2 and TRBJ2-5, with 9 bases aligning to TRBD2. The germline V gene encodes CDR1 NNHNN and CDR2 SYGAGS (reference sequence). The CDR3 sequence is 15 residues long. J lost 2 bases, V lost 2 bases, and 3 bases had no gene match. CDR3 amino acids: CASGETGGFQDTQYF. The DNA read from the CDR3 is TGTGCCAGCGGTGAAACTGGGGGGTTCCAAGAC.

A remark on this clone: The gene names given are mouse names. The sequenced fragment ends 4 residues before the CDR3 boundary, so the rest is inferred from the germline J gene. The rearrangement links TRBV13-3 to TRBJ2-7; no reliable D call. This CDR3 comprises 13 residues. Germline lookup yields CDR1 NNHDY and CDR2 SYVADS. The V and J ends lost 2 bases and 0 bases respectively, with 6 bases between them. CDR3: CASSESSSYEQYF. The covered CDR3 bases are TGTGCCAGCAGTGAATCCAGCTCCTAT.

Ten or more counts support this clone. All gene names here are mouse names. The read is 4 residues too short to cover the CDR3 end, so that end is filled in from the germline J gene. J is TRBJ2-5 and V is TRBV13-2; 9 nucleotides match TRBD2. CDR1 and CDR2 (germline): NNHNN, SYGAGS (reference sequence). The CDR3 consists of 14 residues. Losses at the gene ends were 3 bases for V and 2 bases for J; bases not matched to a gene: 1. CDR3 DNA (partial): TGTGCCAGCGGTGGGACTGGGGTCCAAGAC. Its translation is CASGGTGVQD. The entire CDR3 protein is CASGGTGVQDTQYF.

Details on this clone: Germline and genes here are mouse. Sequencing ends 4 residues short of the CDR3 end; the germline J gene provides the rest. V and J are TRBV13-2 and TRBJ2-1; TRBD2 aligns across 10 bases. The J segment lost 3 bases and the V segment lost 2 bases, leaving 5 bases of the junction unmatched. The CDR3 has 16 residues. Germline V lookup: CDR1 NNHNN, CDR2 SYGAGS (reference sequence). The DNA read from the CDR3 is TGTGCCAGCGGTGAGCCTGGGGGGGCGCGCTATGCT. Amino acids: CASGEPGGARYA. In full, the CDR3 reads CASGEPGGARYAEQFF.